The 28 T cell receptor beta chains below were found in one sample sequenced in a study of T cell clusters in autoimmune cytopenias. Approximately 36,000 genome equivalents of blood DNA were amplified for TRB. TRB was amplified by touch-down multiplex PCR, primer pools A and B combined. Reanalyzing the multiplex PCR reads, TCRdb keeps one entry per CDR3 protein, without DNA. This sample contains about 5,000 distinct CDR3 sequences. The sample consisted of peripheral blood. Receptors were obtained from a human donor with an autoimmune cytopenia or autoimmune hepatitis (not recorded which).

The chain's CDR3 is CASSPGDSSYEQYF. The chain carries TRBV18 and TRBJ2-7; checking the TCRdb D call of TRBD1 is not possible without DNA. The CDR3 has 14 residues. CDR1 and CDR2 from the germline V gene are KGHSH and LQKENI.

Measured by frequency, this clonotype is medium-sized (0.01 to 0.1%). The rearrangement uses TRBV5-4 and TRBJ2-5; TCRdb selects TRBD2, and the lack of DNA leaves this call unchecked. Germline values: CDR1 SGHNT, CDR2 YYREEE (reference sequence). The CDR3 contains 15 residues. This CDR3 is CASSLEALRQETQYF.

In terms of frequency, this clonotype is medium-sized. The chain employs TRBV15 and TRBJ1-5; the TCRdb D gene call, TRBD1, has no DNA to confirm it. Germline assignment: CDR1 LNHNV and CDR2 YYDKDF (reference sequence). The CDR3 contains 14 residues. The CDR3 sequence: CATSRVGADQPQHF.

The rearrangement uses TRBV7-9 and TRBJ2-1; TCRdb picks TRBD2, but there is no DNA to check that call. Germline-derived CDR1 and CDR2 are SEHNR and FQNEAQ (reference sequence). The CDR3 consists of 16 residues. The CDR3: CASSSLAGGPANEQFF.

This clonotype is identified as medium-sized from frequency. The V gene is TRBV18, the J gene TRBJ2-2. There are 12 residues in the CDR3. The germline CDR1 and CDR2 sequences are KGHSH and LQKENI. CDR3 protein: CASSPDTGELFF.

Frequency places this clonotype as medium-sized. The J gene is TRBJ2-1, the V gene TRBV10-3; lacking DNA, the TRBD1 call made by TCRdb goes unchecked. The CDR3 has 12 amino acids. The germline gives CDR1 ENHRY, CDR2 SYGVKD. The CDR3 region is CAIRSGSNEQFF.

Considering frequency, this clonotype is medium-sized. V usage is TRBV29-1 and J usage is TRBJ2-1; the TRBD2 assignment by TCRdb is unverifiable without DNA. This CDR3 comprises 16 residues. In germline, CDR1 is SQVTM, CDR2 ANQGSEA. This CDR3 is CSVDGASGGSYNEQFF.

V and J are TRBV20-1 and TRBJ2-3; the TCRdb call, TRBD2, lacks DNA for checking. The CDR3 sequence is 15 residues long. CDR1 is DFQATT, CDR2 SNEGSKA, per germline (reference sequence). CDR3 loop: CSASRLAGSTDTQYF.

According to its frequency, this clonotype is medium-sized (0.01 to 0.1%). This chain uses TRBV29-1 with TRBJ1-1; absent DNA, TCRdb's TRBD1 call cannot be checked. CDR1 SQVTM and CDR2 ANQGSEA come from the germline V gene. This CDR3 has 14 amino acids. The CDR3 here is CSVEVPAEHVVAFF.

CDR3: CSASWQGADTQYF. V and J are TRBV20-1 and TRBJ2-3; checking the TCRdb D call of TRBD1 is not possible without DNA. The CDR3 consists of 13 residues. Germline V gives CDR1 DFQATT, CDR2 SNEGSKA (reference sequence).

The chain recombines TRBV19 with TRBJ1-1; lacking DNA, the TRBD1 call made by TCRdb goes unchecked. The CDR3 sequence is 17 residues long. Germline assignment: CDR1 LNHDA and CDR2 SQIVND (reference sequence). CDR3 protein: CASSIDYGNRENTEAFF. The full variable domain, its missing parts supplied by reference TRBV19 and TRBJ1-1, is DGGITQSPKYLFRKEGQNVTLSCEQNLNHDAMYWYRQDPGQGLRLIYYSQIVNDFQKGDIAEGYSVSREKKESFPLTVTSAQKNPTAFYLCASSIDYGNRENTEAFFGQGTRLTVV.

The V and J genes are TRBV24-1 and TRBJ1-1. Per the germline V gene, CDR1 is KGHDR and CDR2 is SFDVKD. The CDR3 sequence is 16 residues long. The chain's CDR3 is CATSPATRQMNTEAFF.

The rearrangement joins TRBV14 to TRBJ1-2; TCRdb proposes TRBD1, but this gene call is untestable without DNA. Looked up from germline, CDR1 is SGHDN and CDR2 is FVKESK. The CDR3 length is 14 residues. The CDR3 loop is CASSQVTGTYGYTF.

This clonotype ranks as medium-sized in terms of frequency. This sequence joins TRBV29-1 and TRBJ2-5. The CDR3 covers 12 residues. The germline V gene has CDR1 SQVTM and CDR2 ANQGSEA. CDR3 residues: CSVAVGQETQYF. The full variable domain, with the rest looked up from reference TRBV29-1 and TRBJ2-5, is SAVISQKPSRDICQRGTSLTIQCQVDSQVTMMFWYRQQPGQSLTLIATANQGSEATYESGFVIDKFPISRPNLTFSTLTVSNMSPEDSSIYLCSVAVGQETQYFGPGTRLLVL.

This clonotype is deemed medium-sized by its frequency. This chain joins TRBV30 and TRBJ2-1; the D call of TRBD1 rests on TCRdb alone, since no DNA is present to check it. The length of the CDR3 is 13 residues. Germline V CDR1 and CDR2: GTSNPN, SVGIG (reference sequence). The CDR3 loop is CAWSTGASHEQFF.

The chain has TRBV28 and TRBJ1-2; checking the TCRdb D call of TRBD1 is not possible without DNA. CDR3 length equals 15 residues. CDR1 MDHEN and CDR2 SYDVKM come from the germline V gene. CDR3 amino acids: CASTRVGQGNYGYTF.

The chain joins TRBV27 to TRBJ1-2; the TRBD1 assignment by TCRdb is unverifiable without DNA. This CDR3 is 13 amino acids long. CDR1 and CDR2 from the germline V gene are MNHEY and SMNVEV (reference sequence). The CDR3 sequence: CASSFAGLHGYTF.

The rearrangement joins TRBV5-1 to TRBJ2-2. Looked up from germline, CDR1 is SGHRS and CDR2 is YFSETQ. CDR3 length: 15 residues. The CDR3 loop is CASSLDSPNTGELFF.

Judged by frequency, this clonotype is medium-sized (0.01 to 0.1%). The V and J genes are TRBV6-5 and TRBJ1-6; TCRdb's D call, TRBD1, is unchecked because there is no DNA. The germline CDR1 and CDR2 sequences are MNHEY and SVGAGI. The CDR3 has 14 amino acids. CDR3 loop: CASREQGNNSPLHF.

J is TRBJ2-1 and V is TRBV5-4; TCRdb reports TRBD2, a call that lacks DNA to check it against. CDR1 and CDR2 (germline): SGHNT, YYREEE (reference sequence). There are 17 residues in the CDR3. The chain's CDR3 is CASSLGVSGSSYNEQFF.

This clonotype is called medium-sized based on its frequency. The chain is built from TRBV7-9 and TRBJ2-5. This CDR3 is 15 amino acids long. Germline CDR1 SEHNR, CDR2 FQNEAQ (reference sequence). This CDR3 is CASSSGESIGETQYF.

This chain joins TRBV11-1 and TRBJ2-3; as DNA is missing, the TRBD2 call by TCRdb cannot be tested. Germline loops: CDR1 SGHAT, CDR2 FQDESV (reference sequence). This CDR3 spans 13 amino acids. CDR3 sequence reads: CASSRGGTDTQYF.

This clonotype is labeled large based on frequency. The V call is TRBV29-1, the J call TRBJ2-5; TCRdb's D call, TRBD2, is unchecked because there is no DNA. Germline V gives CDR1 SQVTM, CDR2 ANQGSEA. This CDR3 region has 13 residues. The CDR3 sequence is CSVERGRQETQYF.

This clonotype is classed as medium-sized by frequency. The chain uses TRBV6-5 and TRBJ1-3; no DNA is available, so the TRBD1 call from TCRdb remains unchecked. The V gene's germline CDR1 is MNHEY and CDR2 SVGAGI. The CDR3 has 14 amino acids. CDR3: CASSVPGTGNTIYF.

This clonotype is medium-sized by frequency. This sequence joins TRBV19 and TRBJ2-1; TCRdb reports TRBD2, a call that lacks DNA to check it against. Per the germline V gene, CDR1 is LNHDA and CDR2 is SQIVND (reference sequence). The CDR3 has 17 residues. The CDR3 is CASSPITGLGTYNEQFF.

This clonotype shows up as medium-sized by frequency. The chain links TRBV6-5 to TRBJ2-1; TCRdb indicates TRBD1, and absent DNA this call remains unverified. Germline V gene data show CDR1 as MNHEY and CDR2 as SVGAGI. This CDR3 is built from 13 residues. This chain's CDR3 is CASSVTGYNEQFF.

Considering frequency, this clonotype is medium-sized. The V gene is TRBV18, the J gene TRBJ1-2; the D call of TRBD1 rests on TCRdb alone, since no DNA is present to check it. Germline V gene sequence: CDR1 KGHSH, CDR2 LQKENI. The CDR3 spans 15 residues. CDR3 loop: CASSLRQGEDYGYTF.

The chain is built from TRBV5-6 and TRBJ1-6. The germline V gene encodes CDR1 SGHDT and CDR2 YYEEEE. This CDR3 contains 13 residues. This chain's CDR3 is CASSLGHNSPLHF. Drawing the rest from reference TRBV5-6 and TRBJ1-6, the complete variable domain is DAGVTQSPTHLIKTRGQQVTLRCSPKSGHDTVSWYQQALGQGPQFIFQYYEEEERQRGNFPDRFSGHQFPNYSSELNVNALLLGDSALYLCASSLGHNSPLHFGNGTRLTVT.